Below, 11 T cell receptor beta chains from the same sample are listed, as sequenced in a study of graft-versus-host responses after intestinal transplantation. Profiled with immunoSEQ multiplex PCR; TCRdb holds only in-frame clones, not every one. This sample carries around 100,000 clones, around nine tenths of them seen once, and the ten largest clones take approximately 0.22%. Their target antigens are unknown. The sequencing here drew on unstimulated CD4+ T cells sorted from spleen or lymph node cells, taken before transplant. These receptors were taken from a human donor who was the organ donor for an intestinal transplant.

V usage is TRBV5-6 and J usage is TRBJ2-7; possible D gene TRBD2, 5 bases. The V end was cut by 3 bases, the J end by 6 bases, with 10 bases between. The CDR3 spans 12 residues. Germline values: CDR1 SGHDT, CDR2 YYEEEE. Here the CDR3 DNA reads TGTGCCAGCAGCTCCTCTAGCCGCGAGCAGTACTTC. It encodes CASSSSSREQYF.

This chain connects TRBV2 to TRBJ2-3; D perhaps matches TRBD2 (6 bases). Germline V gene sequence: CDR1 SNHLY, CDR2 FYNNEI. Deletions cut 3 bases from V and 2 bases from J, with 12 bases between. The CDR3 is made up of 15 amino acids. The CDR3 sequence: CASSDGGAFTDTQYF. CDR3 sequence (DNA): TGTGCCAGCAGTGACGGGGGAGCCTTCACAGATACGCAGTATTTT.

The CDR3 nucleotides are TGTGCCAGCAGCCAAGATACGGAGGGGGGCTACAATGAGCAGTTCTTC. As protein: CASSQDTEGGYNEQFF. The rearrangement uses TRBV4-2 and TRBJ2-1; either TRBD1 or TRBD2 may supply D (6 bases each). The V end was cut by 0 bases, the J end by 3 bases, with 12 bases between. In germline, CDR1 is LGHNA, CDR2 YNFKEQ. The CDR3 runs 16 residues.

This chain connects TRBV18 to TRBJ2-5; D gene ambiguous. Germline CDR1 and CDR2: KGHSH and LQKENI. Trimming removed 2 bases at V and 5 bases at J, with 9 bases between. The CDR3 length is 13 residues. The CDR3 bases are TGTGCCAGCTCACCAAAACTGTGGGAGACCCAGTACTTC. Its translation is CASSPKLWETQYF.

This sequence joins TRBV4-1 and TRBJ2-5; no clear D gene. The CDR3 runs 13 residues. From germline, CDR1 is MGHRA and CDR2 YSYEKL. The V end lost 2 bases, the J end lost 5 bases, and 9 bases lay between the germline ends. The CDR3, as DNA: TGCGCCAGCAGCCAACTTGCAGTGGAGACCCAGTACTTC. Translated, it gives CASSQLAVETQYF.

This clone occurred once. Other DNA variants within this sample encode the same CDR3. J is TRBJ2-3 and V is TRBV5-6; 13 bases align to TRBD2. The V gene's germline CDR1 is SGHDT and CDR2 YYEEEE. There are 15 residues in the CDR3. With 2 bases clipped from V and 4 bases from J, the junction kept 1 base outside the gene matches. This chain's CDR3 is CASSFGLAGADTQYF. The CDR3 DNA follows: TGTGCCAGCAGCTTCGGACTAGCGGGAGCAGATACGCAGTATTTT.

The chain carries TRBV5-1 and TRBJ2-1; 12 bases agree with TRBD1. Germline values: CDR1 SGHRS, CDR2 YFSETQ. V gave up 4 bases and J gave up 7 bases; unmatched junction bases: 9. This CDR3 has 16 amino acids. The CDR3 DNA follows: TGCGCCAGCAGCGGCGGGACAGGGGGCGCAAATAATGAGCAGTTCTTC. Its translation is CASSGGTGGANNEQFF.

The gene calls are TRBV4-1 and TRBJ2-1, with TRBD2 matching over 12 bases. This CDR3 region has 15 residues. Germline V lookup: CDR1 MGHRA, CDR2 YSYEKL. Trimming at V came to 1 base and at J to 6 bases, leaving 1 base not matched to a gene. Here the CDR3 DNA reads TGCGCCAGCAGCCAAGGACTAGCGGGAGCCAATGAGCAGTTCTTC. Amino acids: CASSQGLAGANEQFF.

The V and J genes are TRBV10-3 and TRBJ2-1, with a possible D match to TRBD1 (5 bases). Germline lookup yields CDR1 ENHRY and CDR2 SYGVKD. The CDR3 has 16 amino acids. Deletions cut 0 bases from V and 2 bases from J, with 11 bases between. The CDR3 reads CAISESRAGTYNEQFF. Written as DNA, the CDR3 is TGTGCCATCAGTGAGTCTCGGGCAGGGACCTACAATGAGCAGTTCTTC.

Concerning this clone: This same CDR3 is encoded by further DNA sequences in the sample. V is TRBV5-4 and J is TRBJ1-3; D not resolved. Trimming removed 2 bases from V and 0 bases from J, with 6 bases in between. Germline V gene sequence: CDR1 SGHNT, CDR2 YYREEE (reference sequence). The CDR3 has 14 amino acids. CDR3 region: CASSLGISGNTIYF. The CDR3 region has the DNA TGTGCCAGCAGCTTAGGGATCTCTGGAAACACCATATATTTT.

This chain links TRBV11-2 with TRBJ1-5, with 7 bases identical to TRBD1. The length of the CDR3 is 15 residues. V lost 5 bases, J lost 0 bases, and 4 bases stayed unmatched. Germline V CDR1 and CDR2: SGHAT, FQNNGV. The CDR3 DNA follows: TGTGCCAGCAGCCGGGACAGCCATAGCAATCAGCCCCAGCATTTT. It yields the protein CASSRDSHSNQPQHF.